This T cell receptor (beta chain) was profiled in a study of monozygotic twins with inflammatory bowel disease. CDR3 length equals 13 residues. Researchers ran eight separate cDNA reactions for each sample. Template switching was used to attach UMIs, which incorporated a 6-nucleotide sample barcode. TCRdb re-analyzed the 5' RACE reads; it lists each CDR3 protein once, without DNA. This sample's clone table lists around 400,000 distinct CDR3 sequences. In regard to this clonotype: The antigen is unknown.

General study points: Researchers reported no repertoire similarity difference between concordant and discordant twins, possibly from limited power.

The source is a human donor with ulcerative colitis or Crohn's disease, or a healthy co-twin of an affected twin (not recorded which). The gene calls are TRBV12-3 or TRBV12-4 and TRBJ1-6; TCRdb's D call of TRBD1 is untestable without DNA. The material sequenced was blood. The CDR3 is CASTRGGNSPLHF.